Below, 12 T cell receptor beta chains from the same sample are listed, as sequenced in a study of human T cells and chemical hapten exposure. In TCRdb, the 5' RACE reads were re-called with MiXCR into one record per CDR3 protein. The sample has tens of thousands of distinct CDR3 sequences, roughly 7.7% seen once. Extraction yielded total RNA from whole blood (unfractionated). These TCRs come from a male donor in good health.

The table lists this clonotype with many counts. CDR3: CASSFGSVTDTQYF. Here the CDR3 DNA reads TGTGCCAGCAGTTTTGGGTCAGTCACAGATACGCAGTATTTT. The V and J genes are TRBV12-3 or TRBV12-4 and TRBJ2-3; D remains unclear. The CDR3 runs 14 residues. V lost 3 bases and J 2 bases, leaving 9 bases between the germline ends.

This sequence joins TRBV6-2 or TRBV6-3 and TRBJ2-7, with TRBD1 as a possible D gene (5 bases). Germline V gives CDR1 MNHEY, CDR2 SVGEGT. The CDR3 contains 15 residues. V lost 4 bases and J lost 4, with 17 bases in between. The chain's CDR3 is CASSFHLGPDYEQYF. CDR3 nucleotide sequence: TGTGCCAGCAGTTTCCATTTGGGGCCCGATTACGAGCAGTACTTC.

This clonotype has a count of ten or more. This chain links TRBV10-3 with TRBJ1-2; D is perhaps TRBD1 (5 bases). From germline, CDR1 is ENHRY and CDR2 SYGVKD. The V end lost 3 bases, the J end lost 3 bases, and 14 bases lay between the germline ends. The CDR3 is 15 amino acids. CDR3 amino acids: CAISEGQGFDYGYTF. The CDR3 DNA reads TGTGCCATCAGTGAAGGTCAGGGTTTCGACTATGGCTACACCTTC.

V usage is TRBV7-2 and J usage is TRBJ2-2; no definite D call. The V end was cut by 1 base, the J end by 8 bases, with 8 bases between. The CDR3 totals 13 residues. Germline CDR1 and CDR2: SGHTA and FQGNSA. The CDR3 protein is CASSLVERGELFF. The CDR3 DNA sequence: TGTGCCAGCAGCTTAGTTGAACGGGGGGAGCTGTTTTTT.

This clonotype was counted at least ten times. The chain carries TRBV29-1 and TRBJ1-1, with TRBD1 identical over 7 bases. After removal of 2 bases from V and 0 bases from J, the junction contained 12 bases not matched to a gene. Germline CDR1 and CDR2: SQVTM and ANQGSEA. This CDR3 contains 17 residues. Written as DNA, the CDR3 is TGCAGCGTTGAATCTAGGGACAGATTCTACATGAACACTGAAGCTTTCTTT. This sequence encodes CSVESRDRFYMNTEAFF. The variable domain in full, completed from reference TRBV29-1 and TRBJ1-1, reads SAVISQKPSRDICQRGTSLTIQCQVDSQVTMMFWYRQQPGQSLTLIATANQGSEATYESGFVIDKFPISRPNLTFSTLTVSNMSPEDSSIYLCSVESRDRFYMNTEAFFGQGTRLTVV.

In this sample, this clonotype turned up many times. V gene TRBV2 combines with J gene TRBJ2-7; 7 bases map to TRBD2. CDR3 size: 16 residues. The junction had 10 bases not matched to a gene; V was cut back by 1 base and J by 4 bases. The V gene's germline CDR1 is SNHLY and CDR2 FYNNEI. CDR3 sequence (DNA): TGTGCCAGCAGTGAAGAAGGAGCGGGAATAGGGTACGAGCAGTACTTC. This codes for CASSEEGAGIGYEQYF.

Ten or more counts support this clonotype. This rearrangement joins TRBV2 to TRBJ2-3, with 11 bases aligning to TRBD2. Trimming took 3 bases from V and 6 from J; bases not matched to a gene: 5. The length of the CDR3 is 15 residues. Per germline, CDR1 SNHLY and CDR2 FYNNEI. This CDR3 reads CASSELAGGGDTQYF. In DNA form, the CDR3 reads TGTGCCAGCAGTGAGCTAGCGGGAGGAGGTGATACGCAGTATTTT.

V is TRBV7-9 and J is TRBJ1-5; the D gene is possibly TRBD1 (5 bases). Per germline, CDR1 SEHNR and CDR2 FQNEAQ (reference sequence). The CDR3 sequence is 15 residues long. V lost 1 base and J lost 4, with 11 bases in between. CDR3 amino acids: CASSLGGGGNQPQHF. Here the CDR3 DNA reads TGTGCCAGCAGCTTAGGGGGGGGTGGTAATCAGCCCCAGCATTTT.

This clonotype was detected many times. V gene TRBV6-5 combines with J gene TRBJ1-5; no firm D call. Trimming left V 0 bases short and J 4 bases short, with 10 bases between. The CDR3 contains 15 residues. Germline CDR1 is MNHEY and CDR2 is SVGAGI. CDR3 region: CASSYSGMANQPQHF. The CDR3 nucleotides read TGTGCCAGCAGTTACTCGGGCATGGCTAATCAGCCCCAGCATTTT.

A few counts support this clonotype. This chain connects TRBV7-2 to TRBJ1-3, with D uncertain. Trimming cost V 1 base and J 0 bases, with 7 bases left between them. The CDR3 totals 15 residues. Germline CDR1 reads SGHTA; CDR2 reads FQGNSA. The DNA for the CDR3 is TGTGCCAGCAGCTTAGAGCTGGCCTCTGGAAACACCATATATTTT. Translation gives CASSLELASGNTIYF.

The chain is built from TRBV20-1 and TRBJ1-5; D is unresolved. This CDR3 has 14 residues. Germline V gives CDR1 DFQATT, CDR2 SNEGSKA (reference sequence). With 3 bases removed from V and 0 bases from J, the gap between germline ends came to 9 bases. The CDR3 region is CSASPGVSNQPQHF. As DNA, the CDR3 is TGCAGTGCTAGCCCCGGGGTTAGCAATCAGCCCCAGCATTTT.

This clonotype was detected a few times. The chain combines TRBV7-2 with TRBJ1-6, with TRBD1 matching over 10 bases. Germline V gives CDR1 SGHTA, CDR2 FQGNSA. This CDR3 has 17 amino acids. The trim removed 7 bases at V and 6 bases at J, leaving 12 bases unmatched. DNA of the CDR3: TGTGCCAGCACTCCGGGACAGGGGCACGAAACTAATTCACCCCTCCACTTT. Translating it yields CASTPGQGHETNSPLHF. Full variable domain (remainder filled in from reference TRBV7-2 and TRBJ1-6): GAGVSQSPSNKVTEKGKDVELRCDPISGHTALYWYRQSLGQGLEFLIYFQGNSAPDKSGLPSDRFSAERTGGSVSTLTIQRTQQEDSAVYLCASTPGQGHETNSPLHFGNGTRLTVT.